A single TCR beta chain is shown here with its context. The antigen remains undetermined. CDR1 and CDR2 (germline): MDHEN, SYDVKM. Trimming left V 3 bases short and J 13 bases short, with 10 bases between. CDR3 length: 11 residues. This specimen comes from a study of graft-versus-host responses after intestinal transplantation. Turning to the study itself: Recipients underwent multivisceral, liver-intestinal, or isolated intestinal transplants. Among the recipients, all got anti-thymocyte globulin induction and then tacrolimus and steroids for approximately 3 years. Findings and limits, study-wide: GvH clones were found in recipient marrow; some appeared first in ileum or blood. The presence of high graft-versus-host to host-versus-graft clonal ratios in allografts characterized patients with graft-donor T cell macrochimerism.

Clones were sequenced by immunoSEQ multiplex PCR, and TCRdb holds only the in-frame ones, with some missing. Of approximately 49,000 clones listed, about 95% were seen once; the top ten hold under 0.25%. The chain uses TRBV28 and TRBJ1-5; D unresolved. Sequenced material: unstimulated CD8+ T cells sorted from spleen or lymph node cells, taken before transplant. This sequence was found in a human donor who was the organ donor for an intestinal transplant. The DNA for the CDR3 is TGTGCCAGCAGTTTGTCGGGTTTTCAGCATTTT. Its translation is CASSLSGFQHF.